This TCR beta chain stems from a study of T cell repertoires in cytomegalovirus infection. Overall study: Shared public TCR beta signatures pointed to both CMV infection and a matching HLA type. Overall study results and limits: Across the ex vivo response, the dominant clonotypes were HLA-C-restricted CMV-specific TCR beta clonotypes.

In TCRdb, the reads were re-called with MiXCR into one record per CDR3 protein. This table holds roughly 68,000 distinct CDR3 sequences, 22% found once. In the case of this clonotype: Its target is unknown.

The TCR sequence derives from a human donor in good health (CMV status not recorded). Some clones in this sample may be carry-over from other donors' samples. Sample: PBMCs, sequenced either directly or after in vitro stimulation (not recorded which).

The CDR3 DNA is TGTGCCAGCAGGATGACAGGGAGCACAGATACGCAGTATTTT. This encodes CASRMTGSTDTQYF. The V call is TRBV6-2 or TRBV6-3, the J call TRBJ2-3, with 7 bases lining up with TRBD1. V lost 6 bases, J lost 0 bases, and 3 bases stayed unmatched. Germline CDR1 and CDR2: MNHEY and SVGEGT. This CDR3 is built from 14 residues.